The 18 T cell receptor beta chains presented below share a single source sample, sequenced in a study of T-cell memory formation after mild COVID-19. One entry per CDR3 protein results from TCRdb running MiXCR on the 5' RACE reads. The sample has about 57,000 distinct CDR3 sequences, 12% seen once. Sequenced input: PBMCs or a T cell subset sorted from them (not recorded which). All receptors come from a man between 18 and 29 years old who had mild COVID-19 (a few samples of this study predate the infection). Cell type and time point are not known.

The chain recombines TRBV5-1 with TRBJ1-2; TRBD1 agrees at 7 bases. The CDR3 spans 13 residues. With V trimmed by 3 bases and J by 5 bases, 4 bases remained unmatched. Germline V lookup: CDR1 SGHRS, CDR2 YFSETQ. DNA of the CDR3: TGCGCCAGCAGCTGGGGACAGAGTTATGGCTACACCTTC. Translating it yields CASSWGQSYGYTF.

In its sample, this clonotype was seen a few times. The chain is built from TRBV7-2 and TRBJ1-4, with TRBD1 as a possible D gene (5 bases). From germline, CDR1 is SGHTA and CDR2 FQGNSA. The CDR3 has 15 residues. The V end lost 5 bases, the J end lost 2 bases, and 12 bases lay between the germline ends. The CDR3 DNA sequence: TGTGCCAGCAGCCGGAGGGGATTGACTAATGAAAAACTGTTTTTT. Encoded protein: CASSRRGLTNEKLFF.

This clonotype was seen a few times. V and J are TRBV27 and TRBJ1-6; D is uncertain. The CDR3 consists of 12 residues. Per the germline V gene, CDR1 is MNHEY and CDR2 is SMNVEV (reference sequence). Between the trimmed V and J ends, which lost 8 bases and 10 bases, there was a span of 12 bases. This CDR3 reads CASGRSSSPLHF. For the CDR3, the DNA is TGTGCCAGCGGGCGGAGTAGCTCACCCCTCCACTTT.

The CDR3 region is CASNLQNNSPLHF. CDR3 DNA sequence: TGTGCCAGCAACTTGCAGAACAATTCACCCCTCCACTTT. The chain links TRBV12-3 or TRBV12-4 to TRBJ1-6, with D unclear. This CDR3 spans 13 amino acids. Trimming pared 7 bases from V and 7 bases from J, leaving 11 bases between.

The gene calls are TRBV20-1 and TRBJ1-1, with D perhaps TRBD1 (6 bases). The CDR3 has 11 amino acids. Looked up from germline, CDR1 is DFQATT and CDR2 is SNEGSKA (reference sequence). Trimming pared 5 bases from V and 6 bases from J, leaving 10 bases between. The CDR3 DNA is TGCAGTGCTCAACGACAGGCTGAAGCTTTCTTT. Its protein product is CSAQRQAEAFF.

In its sample, this clonotype ranks as medium-sized (0.01 to 0.1%). V usage is TRBV6-2 or TRBV6-3 and J usage is TRBJ2-7; D not resolved. The CDR3 spans 12 residues. V was trimmed by 6 bases and J by 4 bases, leaving 10 bases between them. Per germline, CDR1 MNHEY and CDR2 SVGEGT. The CDR3 loop reads CASSRASYEQYV. CDR3 sequence (DNA): TGTGCCAGCAGCAGAGCGAGTTACGAGCAGTACGTC.

This chain uses TRBV6-5 with TRBJ2-5; D possibly corresponds to TRBD2 (6 bases). CDR3 length equals 14 residues. V lost 10 bases to trimming and J lost 2 bases, with 17 bases between them. Germline CDR1 reads MNHEY; CDR2 reads SVGAGI. The CDR3 bases are TGTGCCACCCACACCCGGGACTCACAAGAGACCCAGTACTTC. Its protein product is CATHTRDSQETQYF.

The sample holds a few counts of this clonotype. The chain carries TRBV6-2 or TRBV6-3 and TRBJ2-1, with TRBD1 matching over 7 bases. Per germline, CDR1 MNHEY and CDR2 SVGEGT. The V gene end was trimmed by 3 bases and the J gene end by 10 bases; junction bases not matched to a gene: 6. CDR3 size: 13 residues. The CDR3 bases are TGTGCCAGCAGTTATCAGGGGGTGTCCGAGCAGTTCTTC. This translates into CASSYQGVSEQFF.

The J gene is TRBJ2-7, the V gene TRBV29-1; the D gene is possibly TRBD1 (5 bases). The V and J ends lost 4 bases and 1 base respectively, with 11 bases between them. The CDR3 totals 13 residues. CDR1 is SQVTM and CDR2 is ANQGSEA in the germline V gene. The CDR3, as DNA: TGCAGCGTTGTGAGATCAGGGTCCTACGAGCAGTACTTC. The encoded protein is CSVVRSGSYEQYF.

V is TRBV5-5 and J is TRBJ1-5, with D maybe TRBD1 (6 bases). This CDR3 contains 15 residues. The V gene lost 5 bases and the J gene lost 1 base, with 13 bases spanning the gap. The germline V gene has CDR1 SGHKS and CDR2 YYEKEE (reference sequence). The CDR3 loop reads CASRSGHLSNQPQHF. The CDR3 region has the DNA TGTGCCAGCAGATCGGGACACCTAAGCAATCAGCCCCAGCATTTT.

This chain links TRBV7-9 with TRBJ1-1; D unclear. The CDR3 extends over 12 amino acids. The ends were cut back, 5 bases at V and 0 bases at J, with 4 bases in the middle. Per germline, CDR1 SEHNR and CDR2 FQNEAQ (reference sequence). CDR3 DNA: TGTGCCAGCAGCAGACTGAACACTGAAGCTTTCTTT. This translates into CASSRLNTEAFF. Looking up the rest from reference TRBV7-9 and TRBJ1-1 gives the full variable domain: DTGVSQNPRHKITKRGQNVTFRCDPISEHNRLYWYRQTLGQGPEFLTYFQNEAQLEKSRLLSDRFSAERPKGSFSTLEIQRTEQGDSAMYLCASSRLNTEAFFGQGTRLTVV.

This clonotype has more than one count but fewer than ten. This sequence joins TRBV7-9 and TRBJ1-4; D is undetermined. CDR1 and CDR2 from the germline V gene are SEHNR and FQNEAQ (reference sequence). The CDR3 length is 12 residues. Trimming removed 6 bases at V and 6 bases at J, with 8 bases between. This CDR3 reads CASSSLDEKLFF. Here the CDR3 DNA reads TGTGCCAGCAGTTCCCTCGATGAAAAACTGTTTTTT.

V and J are TRBV7-6 and TRBJ2-3; D uncertain. V lost 3 bases and J 6 bases, leaving 10 bases between the germline ends. The germline gives CDR1 SGHVS, CDR2 FNYEAQ. The CDR3 is 13 amino acids. CDR3 amino acids: CASSLAARDTQYF. CDR3 coding DNA: TGTGCCAGCAGCTTGGCCGCGAGGGATACGCAGTATTTT.

This clonotype was recorded once. J is TRBJ2-3 and V is TRBV7-2, with D hard to call. V lost 5 bases and J lost 6, with 12 bases in between. Germline V gives CDR1 SGHTA, CDR2 FQGNSA. The CDR3 loop spans 13 amino acids. The CDR3 nucleotides are TGTGCCAGCAGCCTTACGAACGGGGATACGCAGTATTTT. It encodes CASSLTNGDTQYF.

V is TRBV12-3 or TRBV12-4 and J is TRBJ2-6; D not certain. Trimming took off 6 bases at V and 0 bases at J, with 9 bases between the two ends. The CDR3 consists of 15 residues. The CDR3 region has the DNA TGTGCCAGCAGCCGGCGGACCTCTGGGGCCAACGTCCTGACTTTC. This translates into CASSRRTSGANVLTF.

This clonotype was recorded many times. The V gene is TRBV6-5, the J gene TRBJ1-2, with TRBD1 identical over 8 bases. The CDR3 totals 17 residues. V lost 2 bases and J lost 0; bases outside the gene matches: 8. The germline gives CDR1 MNHEY, CDR2 SVGAGI. The CDR3 nucleotides read TGTGCCAGCAGTTACAAAAGGGACAGGCAAGCTAACTATGGCTACACCTTC. Translated, it gives CASSYKRDRQANYGYTF.

This clonotype was picked up one time. The chain employs TRBV12-5 and TRBJ2-3; 11 nucleotides line up with TRBD1. J was trimmed by 1 base and V by 7 bases; bases with no gene match: 7. Looked up from germline, CDR1 is LGHNT and CDR2 is FRNRAP. The CDR3 totals 16 residues. The CDR3 reads CASARTGGEGTDTQYF. The CDR3, as DNA: TGTGCTAGTGCCAGGACAGGGGGCGAGGGCACAGATACGCAGTATTTT.

This sequence joins TRBV6-2 or TRBV6-3 and TRBJ2-6; no definite D call. V gave up 8 bases and J gave up 0 bases, with 5 bases separating them. This CDR3 has 13 amino acids. Per the germline V gene, CDR1 is MNHEY and CDR2 is SVGEGT. The CDR3 is CASATSGANVLTF. CDR3 coding DNA: TGTGCCAGCGCGACCTCTGGGGCCAACGTCCTGACTTTC.